The sequence of this TCR beta chain was determined in a study of cytomegalovirus exposure and HLA in healthy donors. Looking at the study overall: Clustering assigned about 80% of the approximately 400 genotyped donors to the Caucasian-associated ancestry cluster. Study-level points and caveats: One variant, a missense change in DCLRE1C, was linked in a later analysis to TCR beta V- and J-gene trimming. Specificity of a few CMV-associated chains for CMV antigens was verified in vitro. Association of roughly 17,000 TCR beta sequences with HLA alleles was found at 0.05 false discovery rate in a later analysis.

PCR was performed using 60 Vbeta and 13 Jbeta primers. The data were produced by immunoSEQ multiplex PCR, yet TCRdb's version contains in-frame clones alone and is incomplete. The data contain roughly 97,000 clones, roughly four fifths of them singletons. The germline V gene encodes CDR1 SEHNR and CDR2 FQNEAQ (reference sequence). Deletions cut 4 bases from V and 6 bases from J, with 13 bases between. This CDR3 is 13 amino acids long. In the case of this clone: Its matching antigen is unknown.

The clonotype was recovered from a man aged 40-50 years in good health and CMV-seropositive. J is TRBJ2-7 and V is TRBV7-9; TRBD1 might be the D (7 bases). The sequenced sample was PBMCs. CDR3 bases: TGTGCCAGCAGCTCTAACAGGGGAGGCGAGCAGTACTTC. Translating gives CASSSNRGGEQYF.